This TCR beta chain was sequenced in a study of T cells in Graves' hyperthyroidism and ophthalmopathy. On the study more broadly: The authors collected peripheral blood at initial diagnosis, before any treatment.

Using RNA transcripts as the source, TCR beta CDR3 regions were amplified. A first-round RT-PCR of the TCR CDR3 used the HTBI primer set. TCRdb processed the multiplex PCR reads anew with MiXCR; each CDR3 protein has one entry. This table has about 290,000 distinct CDR3 sequences, approximately 17% appearing once. Fresh peripheral blood, approximately 10 ml, was the source of the PBMCs. V lost 1 base to trimming and J lost 4 bases, with 19 bases between them. CDR3 size: 17 residues. Germline lookup yields CDR1 SGHTA and CDR2 FQGNSA. Study-wide findings and caveats: It was a median around seven months before onset that the model predicted ophthalmopathy. Blood held most thyroid clonotypes expanded above 0.001 frequency.

This clonotype was counted between two and nine times. Its target is unknown. Source material: blood. V is TRBV7-2 and J is TRBJ1-2; D perhaps matches TRBD1 (6 bases). This TCR derives from a woman aged 55 to 70 with Graves' ophthalmopathy. This CDR3 is CASSLGMGGGGTYGYTF. The CDR3 coding sequence is TGTGCCAGCAGCTTAGGGATGGGGGGGGGCGGTACCTATGGCTACACCTTC.